A single sample gave rise to the 17 T cell receptor beta chains below, sequenced in a study of blood T cell repertoires in COVID-19. Repertoires were generated with immunoSEQ multiplex PCR, while TCRdb's copy carries only in-frame clones and drops some. The repertoire holds 90,000 to 100,000 clones, with roughly 82% as singletons. Sample: peripheral blood. All receptors come from a man at least 80 years old with acute or convalescent COVID-19.

The V gene is TRBV30, the J gene TRBJ1-1; no firm D call. V was clipped by 2 bases and J by 11 bases, with 9 bases between them. The V gene's germline CDR1 is GTSNPN and CDR2 SVGIG (reference sequence). This CDR3 contains 10 residues. In nucleotides, the CDR3 is TGTGCCTGGAGTCAAACCCGGGCTTTCTTT. Amino acids: CAWSQTRAFF.

This chain uses TRBV27 with TRBJ1-3; D gene unclear. Germline assignment: CDR1 MNHEY and CDR2 SMNVEV (reference sequence). Trimming removed 4 bases from V and 0 bases from J, with 4 bases in between. The CDR3 covers 13 residues. CDR3 region: CASSSNSGNTIYF. The CDR3 DNA reads as TGTGCCAGCAGTTCAAACTCTGGAAACACCATATATTTT.

The rearrangement joins TRBV29-1 to TRBJ1-4; no definite D call. With 5 bases removed from V and 7 bases from J, the gap between germline ends came to 11 bases. CDR1 and CDR2 (germline): SQVTM, ANQGSEA. The CDR3 runs 12 residues. The CDR3 sequence is CSVRDGSEKLFF. The DNA of the CDR3 is TGCAGCGTTCGAGACGGGTCTGAAAAACTGTTTTTT.

This clone appeared a few times. This chain connects TRBV2 to TRBJ1-5; D possibly corresponds to TRBD1 (6 bases). V lost 3 bases to trimming and J lost 5 bases, with 14 bases between them. The CDR3 is 15 residues long. CDR1 and CDR2 (germline): SNHLY, FYNNEI. For the CDR3, the DNA is TGTGCCAGCAGTGATGGCAGGGGTTTGGATCAGCCCCAGCATTTT. Encoded protein: CASSDGRGLDQPQHF.

The chain links TRBV9 to TRBJ2-1; TRBD2 matches 7 bases. Germline-derived CDR1 and CDR2 are SGDLS and YYNGEE. CDR3 size: 16 residues. The junction had 9 bases not matched to a gene; V was cut back by 6 bases and J by 0 bases. The CDR3 bases are TGTGCCAGCACCACGGGGCGGGGGAGCTCCTACAATGAGCAGTTCTTC. Translation gives CASTTGRGSSYNEQFF.

The DNA for the CDR3 is TGCAGCGCCGGACAGTTAGAAGGGGAAAAACTGTTTTTT. This sequence encodes CSAGQLEGEKLFF. The rearrangement joins TRBV29-1 to TRBJ1-4; D possibly corresponds to TRBD1 (6 bases). The CDR3 loop spans 13 amino acids. Germline V lookup: CDR1 SQVTM, CDR2 ANQGSEA. V dropped 7 bases and J dropped 8 bases, with 17 bases sitting between them.

This sequence joins TRBV5-1 and TRBJ2-5; possible D gene TRBD1, 5 bases. Looked up from germline, CDR1 is SGHRS and CDR2 is YFSETQ. V was cut by 0 bases and J by 5 bases, with 11 bases left in between. The CDR3 has 14 residues. CDR3 sequence reads: CASSLDRPVETQYF. CDR3 DNA: TGCGCCAGCAGCTTGGACAGGCCGGTCGAGACCCAGTACTTC.

The chain combines TRBV9 with TRBJ1-6; D is unclear. V was clipped by 4 bases and J by 5 bases, with 10 bases between them. The CDR3 spans 14 residues. Per the germline V gene, CDR1 is SGDLS and CDR2 is YYNGEE. In nucleotides, the CDR3 is TGTGCCAGCAGCCCATCGAGGGATAATTCACCCCTCCACTTT. This codes for CASSPSRDNSPLHF.

V is TRBV6-2 or TRBV6-3 and J is TRBJ2-2; 14 nucleotides align to TRBD2. Unmatched junction bases numbered 7, after V lost 5 bases and J lost 5 bases. In germline, CDR1 is MNHEY, CDR2 SVGEGT. The CDR3 is 17 amino acids. CDR3 DNA: TGTGCCAGCAGTAGGACTAGCGGGAGGAGATGGACCGGGGAGCTGTTTTTT. Translated, it gives CASSRTSGRRWTGELFF.

The V call is TRBV10-3, the J call TRBJ2-3, with a possible D match to TRBD2 (6 bases). The germline V gene has CDR1 ENHRY and CDR2 SYGVKD. This CDR3 is built from 16 residues. Trimming shortened V by 2 bases and J by 6 bases, and 18 bases separated the two germline ends. The CDR3 is CAISEPPTRRGDTQYF. CDR3 in DNA: TGTGCCATCAGTGAGCCACCGACTAGGCGTGGGGATACGCAGTATTTT.

The rearrangement uses TRBV4-3 and TRBJ2-1; 9 bases match TRBD2. V was clipped by 1 base and J by 2 bases; unmatched bases: 12. This CDR3 comprises 19 residues. Germline loops: CDR1 LGHNA, CDR2 YSLEER. The DNA for the CDR3 is TGCGCCAGCAGCCAAGGGGGTAGCGGGGGCTTGGGAACCTACAATGAGCAGTTCTTC. It translates to CASSQGGSGGLGTYNEQFF.

V is TRBV28 and J is TRBJ1-1; unclear D gene. Between the trimmed V and J ends, which lost 3 bases and 3 bases, there was a span of 11 bases. The V gene's germline CDR1 is MDHEN and CDR2 SYDVKM. The CDR3 extends over 14 amino acids. The CDR3 DNA sequence: TGTGCCAGCAGTTTTCGGGTTGCCCACACTGAAGCTTTCTTT. Translated, it gives CASSFRVAHTEAFF.

The chain uses TRBV27 and TRBJ2-2, with 9 bases that match TRBD1. Germline V gene sequence: CDR1 MNHEY, CDR2 SMNVEV (reference sequence). The CDR3 is 15 amino acids. After removal of 1 base from V and 5 bases from J, the junction contained 2 bases not matched to a gene. Written as DNA, the CDR3 is TGTGCCAGCAGTTTATTAGGGACAGGGACCGGGGAGCTGTTTTTT. Translating gives CASSLLGTGTGELFF.

The V and J genes are TRBV12-3 or TRBV12-4 and TRBJ1-6; 9 nucleotides agree with TRBD1. The CDR3 extends over 13 amino acids. The ends lost 5 bases at V and 11 bases at J; junction bases unmatched: 4. In DNA form, the CDR3 reads TGTGCCAGCAGTCCACGACAGGGGGCACCCCTCCACTTT. This sequence encodes CASSPRQGAPLHF.

The gene calls are TRBV2 and TRBJ2-5; 11 bases match TRBD1. Trimming removed 6 bases from V and 1 base from J; junction bases left unmatched: 4. Germline loops: CDR1 SNHLY, CDR2 FYNNEI. CDR3 length: 15 residues. The CDR3 DNA is TGTGCCAGCAGCGGGGACAGGGGGAGCCAAGAGACCCAGTACTTC. Translated, it gives CASSGDRGSQETQYF.

The chain combines TRBV6-1 with TRBJ1-1; D is unresolved. Trimming took off 3 bases at V and 3 bases at J, with 8 bases between the two ends. The CDR3 is 13 residues long. The germline gives CDR1 MNHNS, CDR2 SASEGT. The DNA for the CDR3 is TGTGCCAGCAGTGAGCTGGGCCACACTGAAGCTTTCTTT. This translates into CASSELGHTEAFF.

V is TRBV6-2 or TRBV6-3 and J is TRBJ2-5; 7 bases match TRBD2. CDR3 length: 14 amino acids. V was pared by 5 bases and J by 2 bases, with 5 bases of the junction left unmatched. Germline CDR1 MNHEY, CDR2 SVGEGT. CDR3 loop: CASSRPGGQETQYF. The CDR3, as DNA: TGTGCCAGCAGTCGGCCCGGGGGGCAAGAGACCCAGTACTTC.